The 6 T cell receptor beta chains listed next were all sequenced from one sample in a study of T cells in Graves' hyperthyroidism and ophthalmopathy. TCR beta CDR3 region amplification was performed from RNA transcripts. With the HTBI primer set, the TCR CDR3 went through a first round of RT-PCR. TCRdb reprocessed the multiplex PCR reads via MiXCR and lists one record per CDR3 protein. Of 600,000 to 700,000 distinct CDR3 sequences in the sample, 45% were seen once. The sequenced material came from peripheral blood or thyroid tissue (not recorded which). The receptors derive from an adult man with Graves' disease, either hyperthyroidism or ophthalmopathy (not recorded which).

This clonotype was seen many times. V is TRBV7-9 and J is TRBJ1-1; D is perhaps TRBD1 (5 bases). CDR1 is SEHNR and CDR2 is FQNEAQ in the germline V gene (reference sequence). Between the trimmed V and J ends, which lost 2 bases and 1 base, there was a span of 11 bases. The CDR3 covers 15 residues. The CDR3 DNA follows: TGTGCCAGCAGCTTACTCTCCGGGGGGAACACTGAAGCTTTCTTT. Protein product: CASSLLSGGNTEAFF. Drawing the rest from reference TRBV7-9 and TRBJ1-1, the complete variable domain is DTGVSQNPRHKITKRGQNVTFRCDPISEHNRLYWYRQTLGQGPEFLTYFQNEAQLEKSRLLSDRFSAERPKGSFSTLEIQRTEQGDSAMYLCASSLLSGGNTEAFFGQGTRLTVV.

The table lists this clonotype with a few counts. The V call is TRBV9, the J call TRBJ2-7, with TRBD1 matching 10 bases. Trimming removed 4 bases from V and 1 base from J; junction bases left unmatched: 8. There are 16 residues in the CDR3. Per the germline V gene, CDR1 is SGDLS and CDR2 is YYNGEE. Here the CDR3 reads CASSKLGTGASYEQYF. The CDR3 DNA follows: TGTGCCAGCAGCAAACTTGGGACAGGGGCTTCCTACGAGCAGTACTTC.

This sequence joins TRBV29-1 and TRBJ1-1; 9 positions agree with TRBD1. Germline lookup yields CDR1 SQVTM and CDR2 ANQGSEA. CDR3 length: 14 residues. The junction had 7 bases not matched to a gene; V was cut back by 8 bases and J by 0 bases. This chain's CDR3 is CSSEQGAMNTEAFF. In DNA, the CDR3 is TGCAGCAGTGAACAGGGGGCGATGAACACTGAAGCTTTCTTT.

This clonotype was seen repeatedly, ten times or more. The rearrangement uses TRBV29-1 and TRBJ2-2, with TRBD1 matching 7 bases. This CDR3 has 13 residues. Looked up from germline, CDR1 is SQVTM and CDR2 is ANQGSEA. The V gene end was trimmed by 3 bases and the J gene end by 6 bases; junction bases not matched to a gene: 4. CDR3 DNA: TGCAGCGTTGACGTTCAGGGGGCCGGGGAGCTGTTTTTT. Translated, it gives CSVDVQGAGELFF.

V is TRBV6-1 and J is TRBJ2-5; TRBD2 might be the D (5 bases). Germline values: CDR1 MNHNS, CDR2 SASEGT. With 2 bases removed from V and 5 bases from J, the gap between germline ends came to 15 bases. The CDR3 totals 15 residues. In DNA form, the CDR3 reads TGTGCCAGCAGTGAAATGAGCGGAGGAGCGGAGACCCAGTACTTC. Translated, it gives CASSEMSGGAETQYF.

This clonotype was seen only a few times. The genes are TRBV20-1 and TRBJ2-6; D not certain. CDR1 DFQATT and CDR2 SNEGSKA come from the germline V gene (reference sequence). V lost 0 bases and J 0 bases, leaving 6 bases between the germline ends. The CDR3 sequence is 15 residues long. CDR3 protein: CSARDGISGANVLTF. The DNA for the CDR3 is TGCAGTGCTAGAGATGGAATCTCTGGGGCCAACGTCCTGACTTTC.